This T cell receptor beta chain stems from a study of cytomegalovirus exposure and HLA in healthy donors. In the study overall: The study's early data release held 75 million to 95 million unique TCRs from HLA-typed donors.

A word on this clone: As yet, its antigen is unknown.

Germline lookup yields CDR1 MNHNY and CDR2 SVGAGI (reference sequence). This CDR3 has 13 residues. After removal of 4 bases from V and 12 bases from J, the junction contained 5 bases not matched to a gene. The study's findings and limits: The study labeled 170 or so TCR beta chains cytomegalovirus-associated. The presence/absence work took it that sequencing depth was about the same across donors. Researchers reportedly found TCR beta sequences accurately predicted most subjects' HLA-A and HLA-B alleles.

Vbeta (60) and Jbeta (13) primers were used in the PCR. Measured with immunoSEQ multiplex PCR; TCRdb has only the in-frame clones, and not every one. The sample contains about 140,000 clones, 70% to 85% of which appear only once. V gene TRBV6-6 combines with J gene TRBJ2-1; TRBD2 matches 11 bases. This TCR was sampled from a woman in her 40s in good health and CMV-seronegative. Specimen: PBMCs. The CDR3 region has the DNA TGTGCCAGCAGTTTGTTAGCGGGAGGGCCGCAGTTCTTC. Translated, it gives CASSLLAGGPQFF.